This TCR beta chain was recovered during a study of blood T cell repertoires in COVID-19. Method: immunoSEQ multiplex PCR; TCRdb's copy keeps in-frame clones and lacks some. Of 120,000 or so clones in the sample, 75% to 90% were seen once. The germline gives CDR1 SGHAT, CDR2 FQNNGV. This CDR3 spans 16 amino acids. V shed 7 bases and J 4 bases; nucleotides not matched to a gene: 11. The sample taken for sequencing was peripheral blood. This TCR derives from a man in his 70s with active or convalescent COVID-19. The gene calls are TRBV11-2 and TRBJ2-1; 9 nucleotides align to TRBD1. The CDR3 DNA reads TGTGCCAGCAACCGAAACAGGGGGCGCCTTTACAATGAGCAGTTCTTC. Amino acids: CASNRNRGRLYNEQFF.